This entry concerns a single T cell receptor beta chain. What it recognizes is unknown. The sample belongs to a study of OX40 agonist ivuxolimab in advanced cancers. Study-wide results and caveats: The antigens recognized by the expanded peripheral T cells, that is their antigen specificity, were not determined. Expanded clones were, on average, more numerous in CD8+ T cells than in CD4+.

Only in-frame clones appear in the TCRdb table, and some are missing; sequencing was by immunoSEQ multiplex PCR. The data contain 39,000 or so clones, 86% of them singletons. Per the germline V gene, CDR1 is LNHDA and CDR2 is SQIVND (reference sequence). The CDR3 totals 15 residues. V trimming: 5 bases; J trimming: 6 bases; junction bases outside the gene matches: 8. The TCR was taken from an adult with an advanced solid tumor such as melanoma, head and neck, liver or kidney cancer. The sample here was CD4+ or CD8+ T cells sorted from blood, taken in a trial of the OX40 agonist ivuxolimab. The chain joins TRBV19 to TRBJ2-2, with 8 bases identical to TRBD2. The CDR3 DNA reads TGTGCCAGTAGTTTGTCGGGGGGGATGGCCGGGGAGCTGTTTTTT. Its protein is CASSLSGGMAGELFF.